Shown below are 10 T cell receptor beta chains from a single sample sequenced in a study of T cell responses to AZD1222 COVID-19 vaccine. Clones were read by immunoSEQ multiplex PCR, and TCRdb kept only the in-frame ones, dropping some. The sample holds roughly 150,000 clones; roughly 91% are singletons and the top ten take 5% to 6.5%. The sample here was peripheral blood, taken 28 days after the second AZD1222 dose. Source of these receptors: an adult who received the AZD1222 COVID-19 vaccine.

This clone was picked up one time. V usage is TRBV24-1 and J usage is TRBJ2-1; D is ambiguous. This CDR3 has 15 amino acids. V was pared by 4 bases and J by 8 bases, with 17 bases between. Germline loops: CDR1 KGHDR, CDR2 SFDVKD. In DNA, the CDR3 is TGTGCCACCAGTGACCCCGGCGGAAGGGCTGATGAGCAGTTCTTC. Its protein is CATSDPGGRADEQFF.

J is TRBJ2-1 and V is TRBV14; unclear D gene. Looked up from germline, CDR1 is SGHDN and CDR2 is FVKESK. V was cut by 0 bases and J by 8 bases, with 8 bases left in between. The CDR3 covers 13 residues. DNA of the CDR3: TGTGCCAGCAGCCAAGATCCCGGGCATGAGCAGTTCTTC. This gives the protein CASSQDPGHEQFF. The variable domain in full, completed from reference TRBV14 and TRBJ2-1, reads EAGVTQFPSHSVIEKGQTVTLRCDPISGHDNLYWYRRVMGKEIKFLLHFVKESKQDESGMPNNRFLAERTGGTYSTLKVQPAELEDSGVYFCASSQDPGHEQFFGPGTRLTVL.

This sequence joins TRBV5-1 and TRBJ2-7; no firm D call. Germline assignment: CDR1 SGHRS and CDR2 YFSETQ. This CDR3 is 13 amino acids long. The V end lost 4 bases, the J end lost 1 base, and 9 bases lay between the germline ends. Written as DNA, the CDR3 is TGCGCCAGCAGCACACTACCGTCCTACGAGCAGTACTTC. Translation: CASSTLPSYEQYF.

The chain carries TRBV6-5 and TRBJ2-7; 9 nucleotides line up with TRBD2. J gave up 3 bases and V 7 bases, and 10 bases lay outside the gene matches. The CDR3 contains 15 residues. Germline-derived CDR1 and CDR2 are MNHEY and SVGAGI. CDR3 in amino acids: CASTTRRGGYYEQYF. Here the CDR3 DNA reads TGTGCCAGCACCACGCGGCGGGGGGGCTACTACGAGCAGTACTTC.

This chain connects TRBV28 to TRBJ2-7; 8 bases match TRBD1. This CDR3 region has 15 residues. Germline V gene sequence: CDR1 MDHEN, CDR2 SYDVKM. J lost 4 bases, V lost 5 bases, and 10 bases had no gene match. The chain's CDR3 is CASSERTGKIYEQYF. The CDR3 DNA sequence: TGTGCCAGCAGTGAACGGACAGGGAAAATTTACGAGCAGTACTTC.

The chain combines TRBV29-1 with TRBJ1-2, with 7 bases that match TRBD1. The ends lost 4 bases at V and 4 bases at J; junction bases unmatched: 3. The CDR3 has 12 amino acids. Germline V gene lookup returns CDR1 SQVTM and CDR2 ANQGSEA. CDR3 region: CSVGGTAYGYTF. The CDR3 DNA reads as TGCAGCGTTGGGGGGACAGCCTATGGCTACACCTTC. The whole variable domain, filled in from reference TRBV29-1 and TRBJ1-2, reads SAVISQKPSRDICQRGTSLTIQCQVDSQVTMMFWYRQQPGQSLTLIATANQGSEATYESGFVIDKFPISRPNLTFSTLTVSNMSPEDSSIYLCSVGGTAYGYTFGSGTRLTVV.

The gene calls are TRBV7-2 and TRBJ2-2; 7 positions match TRBD2. V was pared by 5 bases and J by 1 base, with 7 bases of the junction left unmatched. The germline CDR1 and CDR2 sequences are SGHTA and FQGNSA. The CDR3 extends over 16 amino acids. CDR3 sequence reads: CASSAKAGVNTGELFF. DNA for the CDR3: TGTGCCAGCAGCGCAAAGGCGGGGGTGAACACCGGGGAGCTGTTTTTT.

The chain links TRBV10-2 to TRBJ1-2, with D uncertain. Germline V gene data show CDR1 as WSHSY and CDR2 as SAAADI. The CDR3 has 14 amino acids. The V and J ends lost 6 bases and 0 bases respectively, with 11 bases between them. CDR3 residues: CASRTTGTNYGYTF. In DNA form, the CDR3 reads TGCGCCAGCAGGACAACCGGGACTAACTATGGCTACACCTTC.

V usage is TRBV20-1 and J usage is TRBJ1-5; D is possibly TRBD1 (5 bases). Per the germline V gene, CDR1 is DFQATT and CDR2 is SNEGSKA (reference sequence). V was clipped by 3 bases and J by 4 bases, with 16 bases between them. The CDR3 is 15 residues long. The CDR3 DNA is TGCAGTGCTAGTCATCCAAGGGGCCAGAATCAGCCCCAGCATTTT. Its protein product is CSASHPRGQNQPQHF.

The gene calls are TRBV7-2 and TRBJ1-5; D uncertain. The CDR3 is 13 amino acids. Between the trimmed V and J ends, which lost 2 bases and 5 bases, there was a span of 7 bases. Germline V CDR1 and CDR2: SGHTA, FQGNSA. CDR3 sequence reads: CASSLNRDQPQHF. The DNA of the CDR3 is TGTGCCAGCAGCTTAAATAGGGATCAGCCCCAGCATTTT.